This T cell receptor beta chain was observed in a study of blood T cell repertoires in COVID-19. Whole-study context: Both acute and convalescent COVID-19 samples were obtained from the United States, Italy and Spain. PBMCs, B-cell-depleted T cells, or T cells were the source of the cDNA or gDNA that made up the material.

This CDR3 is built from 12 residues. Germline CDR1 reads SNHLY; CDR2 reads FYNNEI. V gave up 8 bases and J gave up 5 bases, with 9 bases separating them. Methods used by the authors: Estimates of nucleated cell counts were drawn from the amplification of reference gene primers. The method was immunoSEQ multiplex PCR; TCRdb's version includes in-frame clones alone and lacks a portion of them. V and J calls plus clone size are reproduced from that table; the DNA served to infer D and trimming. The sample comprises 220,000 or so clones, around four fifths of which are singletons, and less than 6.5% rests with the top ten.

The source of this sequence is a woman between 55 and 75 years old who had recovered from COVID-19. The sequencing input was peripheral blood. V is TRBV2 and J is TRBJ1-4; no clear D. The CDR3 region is CASGRENEKLFF. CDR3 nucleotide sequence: TGTGCCAGCGGACGGGAGAATGAAAAACTGTTTTTT.